Below, 15 T cell receptor beta chains from the same sample are listed, as sequenced in a study of radiotherapy plus CTLA-4 blockade in lung cancer. The assay was immunoSEQ multiplex PCR, and TCRdb's table has in-frame clones only and misses some. This table holds approximately 60,000 clones, around three quarters found once. This sample comprised peripheral blood, obtained from a patient treated with radiotherapy plus ipilimumab. These receptors were taken from a human donor with non-small cell lung cancer who had a complete response to radiotherapy plus ipilimumab.

The rearrangement joins TRBV19 to TRBJ1-2; D gene ambiguous. Trimming took off 5 bases at V and 1 base at J, with 8 bases between the two ends. Germline V CDR1 and CDR2: LNHDA, SQIVND (reference sequence). This CDR3 is 13 amino acids long. As DNA, the CDR3 is TGTGCCAGTAGTCCGGACCTTAACTATGGCTACACCTTC. Its translation is CASSPDLNYGYTF.

V gene TRBV6-5 combines with J gene TRBJ2-4, with 7 bases lining up with TRBD1. Unmatched junction bases numbered 11, after V lost 2 bases and J lost 7 bases. Germline V gives CDR1 MNHEY, CDR2 SVGAGI. There are 16 residues in the CDR3. The CDR3 protein is CASSYGGVGGANIQYF. As DNA, the CDR3 is TGTGCCAGCAGTTACGGTGGGGTAGGGGGCGCCAACATTCAGTACTTC.

The V call is TRBV4-3, the J call TRBJ1-2; no clear D gene. The V and J ends lost 4 bases and 7 bases respectively, with 19 bases between them. CDR1 and CDR2 from the germline V gene are LGHNA and YSLEER. The CDR3 is made up of 15 amino acids. The DNA for the CDR3 is TGCGCCAGCAGCCTTGGACGGCACCTTCACCCTGGCTACACCTTC. Translation gives CASSLGRHLHPGYTF.

In nucleotides, the CDR3 is TGTGCCAGCAGTTTATATGCAGAGAATAGCAATCAGCCCCAGCATTTT. Its translation: CASSLYAENSNQPQHF. The genes are TRBV27 and TRBJ1-5; D gene uncertain. Deletions cut 1 base from V and 0 bases from J, with 10 bases between. The CDR3 extends over 16 amino acids. CDR1 is MNHEY and CDR2 is SMNVEV in the germline V gene (reference sequence).

The chain links TRBV30 to TRBJ2-1, with TRBD2 matching 8 bases. V lost 0 bases to trimming and J lost 5 bases; unmatched junction nucleotides: 9. The CDR3 runs 16 residues. Germline-derived CDR1 and CDR2 are GTSNPN and SVGIG (reference sequence). The CDR3 DNA reads as TGTGCCTGGAGTGTACGGGGGGGTAGGGTCCACAATGAGCAGTTCTTC. Its protein is CAWSVRGGRVHNEQFF.

This chain connects TRBV7-2 to TRBJ2-5, with a tentative D call TRBD2 (7 bases). Germline-derived CDR1 and CDR2 are SGHTA and FQGNSA. The V end lost 5 bases, the J end lost 0 bases, and 22 bases lay between the germline ends. CDR3 length: 18 amino acids. The DNA of the CDR3 is TGTGCCAGCAGCCCAGCGCGGTGGGGGCGGGGGAACCAAGAGACCCAGTACTTC. Amino acids: CASSPARWGRGNQETQYF.

This clone was recorded only once. An end of the junction does not agree with germline; a read error may underlie this. This chain connects TRBV6-4 to TRBJ1-5; 8 bases fit TRBD1. The CDR3 is 15 amino acids. From germline, CDR1 is MRHNA and CDR2 SNTAGT. The CDR3 coding sequence is TGTGCCAGCAGTTACTCAGGGGGCGGGAATCAGCCCCAGCATTTT. It encodes CASSYSGGGNQPQHF.

The rearrangement links TRBV27 to TRBJ1-4; weak D call: TRBD1 (5 bases). This CDR3 spans 13 amino acids. Trimming took 5 bases from V and 8 from J, leaving 12 bases between them. CDR1 and CDR2 from the germline V gene are MNHEY and SMNVEV (reference sequence). CDR3 protein: CASSSRGGEKLFF. In DNA, the CDR3 is TGTGCCAGCAGTAGCCGGGGGGGAGAAAAACTGTTTTTT.

This clone was observed a single time. The rearrangement joins TRBV15 to TRBJ2-2; no definite D call. The V gene's germline CDR1 is LNHNV and CDR2 YYDKDF (reference sequence). V lost 1 base, J lost 10 bases, and 4 bases lay in between. The CDR3 has 11 amino acids. DNA for the CDR3: TGTGCCACCAGCAGAGTGCAGGAGCTGTTTTTT. As protein: CATSRVQELFF.

This chain connects TRBV7-8 to TRBJ2-1; 9 nucleotides align to TRBD2. V shed 1 base, J shed 2 bases, and the junction held 6 bases outside the gene matches. This CDR3 contains 17 residues. Per germline, CDR1 SGHVS and CDR2 FQNEAQ. The CDR3 reads CASSLDSAGGAYNEQFF. In nucleotides, the CDR3 is TGTGCCAGCAGCTTAGACTCGGCGGGAGGGGCCTACAATGAGCAGTTCTTC.

The chain is built from TRBV4-3 and TRBJ2-2; D may correspond to TRBD1 or TRBD2 (6 bases each). The CDR3 sequence is 16 residues long. V was clipped by 0 bases and J by 4 bases, with 12 bases between them. The germline CDR1 and CDR2 sequences are LGHNA and YSLEER. This chain's CDR3 is CASSQDTGAGTGELFF. The CDR3 DNA is TGCGCCAGCAGCCAAGATACGGGGGCGGGCACCGGGGAGCTGTTTTTT.

The chain is built from TRBV9 and TRBJ2-3, with 11 nucleotides matching TRBD2. The CDR3 is made up of 17 amino acids. V shed 0 bases and J 2 bases; nucleotides not matched to a gene: 5. Germline CDR1 and CDR2: SGDLS and YYNGEE. The CDR3 nucleotides read TGTGCCAGCAGCGTAGATAATAGCGGGGGGGTCACAGATACGCAGTATTTT. It encodes CASSVDNSGGVTDTQYF.

The chain couples TRBV7-9 to TRBJ2-2; 9 bases fit TRBD1. V lost 5 bases to trimming and J lost 5 bases; unmatched junction nucleotides: 6. The CDR3 sequence is 15 residues long. CDR1 and CDR2 (germline): SEHNR, FQNEAQ (reference sequence). CDR3 residues: CASSMDRGTTGELFF. The DNA for the CDR3 is TGTGCCAGCAGCATGGACAGGGGTACAACCGGGGAGCTGTTTTTT.

The chain combines TRBV19 with TRBJ2-1, with 7 bases aligning to TRBD1. The V gene end was trimmed by 7 bases and the J gene end by 3 bases; junction bases not matched to a gene: 6. The CDR3 length is 14 residues. Germline CDR1 LNHDA, CDR2 SQIVND (reference sequence). CDR3 sequence reads: CASTRAGGYNEQFF. The CDR3 DNA sequence: TGTGCCAGTACCCGAGCAGGGGGCTACAATGAGCAGTTCTTC.

J is TRBJ2-1 and V is TRBV5-8; TRBD2 aligns across 12 bases. Unmatched junction bases numbered 7, after V lost 4 bases and J lost 8 bases. The germline V gene encodes CDR1 SGHTS and CDR2 YDEGEE. The CDR3 is 15 residues long. The DNA for the CDR3 is TGTGCCAGCAGCCTGACTAGCGGGAGAATATATGAGCAGTTCTTC. Amino acid sequence: CASSLTSGRIYEQFF.